This T cell receptor (beta chain) was identified during a study of blood T cell repertoires in COVID-19. The overall study: Specimens from acute and convalescent COVID-19 originated in the United States, Italy and Spain. PBMCs, B-cell-depleted T cells, or T cells provided the cDNA or gDNA that made up the material.

Per the original data handling: Cell counts per sample came from amplifying reference gene primers. Libraries were prepared by immunoSEQ multiplex PCR; TCRdb keeps only in-frame clonotypes and omits some of them. Clonal size and the V and J genes are those of that table, whereas D and trimming came from the DNA. The repertoire holds hundreds of thousands of clones, with about nine tenths as singletons. V lost 3 bases to trimming and J lost 5 bases; unmatched junction nucleotides: 2. CDR3 length equals 15 residues. Germline V CDR1 and CDR2: SGHDT, YYEEEE. The chain couples TRBV5-6 to TRBJ1-6; 10 positions match TRBD1. The sequenced sample was peripheral blood. The clonotype originates from a woman aged 60-75 years who had recovered from COVID-19. CDR3 region: CASSWGTGDNSPLHF. The DNA for the CDR3 is TGTGCCAGCAGCTGGGGGACAGGGGATAATTCACCCCTCCACTTT.